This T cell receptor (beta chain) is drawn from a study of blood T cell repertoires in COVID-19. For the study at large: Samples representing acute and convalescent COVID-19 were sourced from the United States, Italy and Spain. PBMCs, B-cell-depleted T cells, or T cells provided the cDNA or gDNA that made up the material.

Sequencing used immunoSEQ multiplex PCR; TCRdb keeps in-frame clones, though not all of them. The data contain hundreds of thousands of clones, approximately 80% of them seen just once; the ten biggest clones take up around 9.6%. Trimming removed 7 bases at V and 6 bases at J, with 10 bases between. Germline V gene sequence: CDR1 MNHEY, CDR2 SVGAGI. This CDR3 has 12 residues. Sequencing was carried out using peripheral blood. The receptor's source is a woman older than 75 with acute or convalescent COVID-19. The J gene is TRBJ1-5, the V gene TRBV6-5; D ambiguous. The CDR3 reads CASTEGGQPQHF. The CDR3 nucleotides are TGTGCCAGCACCGAGGGAGGTCAGCCCCAGCATTTT.